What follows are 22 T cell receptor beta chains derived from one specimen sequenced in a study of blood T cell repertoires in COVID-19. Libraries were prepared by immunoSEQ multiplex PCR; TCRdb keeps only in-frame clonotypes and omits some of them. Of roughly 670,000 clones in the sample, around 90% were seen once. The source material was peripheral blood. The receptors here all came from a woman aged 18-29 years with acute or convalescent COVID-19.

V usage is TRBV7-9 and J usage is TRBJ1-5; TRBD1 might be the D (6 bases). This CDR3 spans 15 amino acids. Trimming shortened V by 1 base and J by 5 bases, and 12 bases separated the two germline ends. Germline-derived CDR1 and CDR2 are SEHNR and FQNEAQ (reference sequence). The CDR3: CASSLVGAGDQPQHF. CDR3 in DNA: TGTGCCAGCAGCTTAGTTGGAGCAGGGGATCAGCCCCAGCATTTT.

The DNA of the CDR3 is TGTGCCAGCAGCTTGCGGAGCACAGATACGCAGTATTTT. Amino acids: CASSLRSTDTQYF. The chain couples TRBV6-5 to TRBJ2-3; no firm D call. The V end was cut by 6 bases, the J end by 0 bases, with 7 bases between. The length of the CDR3 is 13 residues. Germline lookup yields CDR1 MNHEY and CDR2 SVGAGI.

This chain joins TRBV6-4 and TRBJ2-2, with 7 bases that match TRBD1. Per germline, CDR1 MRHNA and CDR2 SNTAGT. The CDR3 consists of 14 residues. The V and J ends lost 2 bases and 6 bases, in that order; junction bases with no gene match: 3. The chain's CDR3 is CASSDVQGAGELFF. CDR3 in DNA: TGTGCCAGCAGTGACGTGCAGGGGGCCGGGGAGCTGTTTTTT.

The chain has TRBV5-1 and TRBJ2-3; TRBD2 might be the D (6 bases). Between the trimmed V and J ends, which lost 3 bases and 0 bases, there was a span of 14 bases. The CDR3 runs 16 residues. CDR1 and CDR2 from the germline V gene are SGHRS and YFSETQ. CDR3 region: CASSWGLGTSTDTQYF. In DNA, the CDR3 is TGCGCCAGCAGCTGGGGACTTGGCACTAGCACAGATACGCAGTATTTT.

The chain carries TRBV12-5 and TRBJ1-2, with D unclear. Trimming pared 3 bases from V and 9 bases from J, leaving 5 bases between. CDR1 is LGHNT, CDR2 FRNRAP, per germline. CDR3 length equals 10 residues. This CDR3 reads CASGFPSYTF. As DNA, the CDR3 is TGTGCTAGTGGTTTCCCTAGCTACACCTTC.

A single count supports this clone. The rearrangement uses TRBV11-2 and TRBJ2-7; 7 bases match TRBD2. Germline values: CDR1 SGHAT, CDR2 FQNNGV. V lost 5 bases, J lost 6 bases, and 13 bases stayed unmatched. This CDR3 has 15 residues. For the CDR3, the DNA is TGTGCCAGCAGCCTCAGCGGGGAGGGTCTATCCGAGCAGTACTTC. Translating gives CASSLSGEGLSEQYF.

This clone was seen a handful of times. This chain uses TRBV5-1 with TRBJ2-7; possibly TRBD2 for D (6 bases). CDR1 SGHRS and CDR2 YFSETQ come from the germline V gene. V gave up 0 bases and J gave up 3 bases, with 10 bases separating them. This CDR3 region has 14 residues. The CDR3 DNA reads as TGCGCCAGCAGCTTGGTGGCGGGGATCTACGAGCAGTACTTC. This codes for CASSLVAGIYEQYF.

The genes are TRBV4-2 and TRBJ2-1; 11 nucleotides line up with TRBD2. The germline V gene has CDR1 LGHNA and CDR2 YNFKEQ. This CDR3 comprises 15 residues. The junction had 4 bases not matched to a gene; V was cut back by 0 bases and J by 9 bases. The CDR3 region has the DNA TGTGCCAGCAGCCAAGATCCGACTAGCGGGGTTGAGCAGTTCTTC. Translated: CASSQDPTSGVEQFF.

The CDR3 DNA reads as TGTGCCAGCAGACCTCTAGCGGGGAACACCGGGGAGCTGTTTTTT. The encoded protein is CASRPLAGNTGELFF. The chain recombines TRBV6-5 with TRBJ2-2; TRBD2 matches at 8 bases. From germline, CDR1 is MNHEY and CDR2 SVGAGI. This CDR3 spans 15 amino acids. Germline trimming cut 6 bases from V and 1 base from J; bases unmatched to any gene: 4.

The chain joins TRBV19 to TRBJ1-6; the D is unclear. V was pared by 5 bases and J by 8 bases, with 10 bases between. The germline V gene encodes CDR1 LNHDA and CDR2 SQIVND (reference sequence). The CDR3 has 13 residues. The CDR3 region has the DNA TGTGCCAGTAGTGAGGAGCGCTATTCACCCCTCCACTTT. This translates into CASSEERYSPLHF.

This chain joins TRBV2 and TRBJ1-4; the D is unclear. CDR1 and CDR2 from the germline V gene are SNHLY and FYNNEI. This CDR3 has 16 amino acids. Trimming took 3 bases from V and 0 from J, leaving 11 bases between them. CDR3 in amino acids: CASSDGVFATNEKLFF. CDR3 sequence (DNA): TGTGCCAGCAGTGACGGGGTATTTGCAACTAATGAAAAACTGTTTTTT.

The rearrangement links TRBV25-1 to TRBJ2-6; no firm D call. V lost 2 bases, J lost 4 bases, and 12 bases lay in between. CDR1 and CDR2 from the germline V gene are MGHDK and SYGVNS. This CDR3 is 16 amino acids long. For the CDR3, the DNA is TGTGCCAGCAGTGAACACGGCGGTACAGGGGCCAACGTCCTGACTTTC. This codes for CASSEHGGTGANVLTF.

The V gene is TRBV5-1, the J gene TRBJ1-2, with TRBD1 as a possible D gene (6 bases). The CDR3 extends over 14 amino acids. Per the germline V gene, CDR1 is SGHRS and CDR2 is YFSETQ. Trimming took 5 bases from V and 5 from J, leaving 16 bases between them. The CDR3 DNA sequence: TGCGCCAGCAGATTCTCGGGGGGCGCTTATGGCTACACCTTC. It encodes CASRFSGGAYGYTF.

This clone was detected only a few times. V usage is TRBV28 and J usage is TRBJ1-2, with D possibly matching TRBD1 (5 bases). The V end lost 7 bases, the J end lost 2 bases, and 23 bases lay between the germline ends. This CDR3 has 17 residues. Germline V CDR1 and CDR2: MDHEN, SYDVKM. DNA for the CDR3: TGTGCCAGCACCCTGAGGGAAGCGTACCGGGGGAACTATGGCTACACCTTC. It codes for CASTLREAYRGNYGYTF.

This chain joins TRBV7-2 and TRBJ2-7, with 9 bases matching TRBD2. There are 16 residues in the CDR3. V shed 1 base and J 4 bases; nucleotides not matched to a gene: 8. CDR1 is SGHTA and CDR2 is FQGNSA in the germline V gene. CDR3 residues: CASSLVGGGAAYEQYF. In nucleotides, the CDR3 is TGTGCCAGCAGCTTAGTGGGCGGGGGGGCTGCATACGAGCAGTACTTC.

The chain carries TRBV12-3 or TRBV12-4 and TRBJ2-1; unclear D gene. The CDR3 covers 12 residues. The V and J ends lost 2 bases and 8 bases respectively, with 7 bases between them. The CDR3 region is CASSLSIDEQFF. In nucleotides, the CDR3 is TGTGCCAGCAGTTTATCGATAGATGAGCAGTTCTTC.

DNA for the CDR3: TGTGCCATAAGACTAGCGGCATTTACAGATACGCAGTATTTT. Translation gives CAIRLAAFTDTQYF. The chain links TRBV10-3 to TRBJ2-3, with 9 bases lining up with TRBD2. Germline V CDR1 and CDR2: ENHRY, SYGVKD. CDR3 length equals 14 residues. V trimming: 9 bases; J trimming: 3 bases; junction bases outside the gene matches: 7.

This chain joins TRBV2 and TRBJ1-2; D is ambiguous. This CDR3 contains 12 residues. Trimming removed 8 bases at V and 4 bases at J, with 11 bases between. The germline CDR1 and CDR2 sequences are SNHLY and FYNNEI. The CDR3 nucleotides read TGTGCCAGCCTGGGAGAATTCTATGGCTACACCTTC. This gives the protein CASLGEFYGYTF.

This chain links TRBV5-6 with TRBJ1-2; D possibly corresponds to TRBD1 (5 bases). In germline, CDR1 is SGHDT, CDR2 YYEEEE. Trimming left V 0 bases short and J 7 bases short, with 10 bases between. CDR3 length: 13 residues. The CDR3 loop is CASSLGRQPGYTF. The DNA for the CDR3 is TGTGCCAGCAGCTTGGGTCGACAGCCTGGCTACACCTTC. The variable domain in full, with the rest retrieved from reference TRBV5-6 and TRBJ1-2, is DAGVTQSPTHLIKTRGQQVTLRCSPKSGHDTVSWYQQALGQGPQFIFQYYEEEERQRGNFPDRFSGHQFPNYSSELNVNALLLGDSALYLCASSLGRQPGYTFGSGTRLTVV.

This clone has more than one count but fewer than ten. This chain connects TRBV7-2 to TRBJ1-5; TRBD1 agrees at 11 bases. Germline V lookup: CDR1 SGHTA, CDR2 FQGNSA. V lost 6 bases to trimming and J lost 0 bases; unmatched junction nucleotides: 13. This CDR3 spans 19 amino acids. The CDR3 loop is CASSYSGQGVVHSNQPQHF. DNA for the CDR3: TGTGCCAGCAGTTATTCGGGACAGGGGGTAGTTCATAGCAATCAGCCCCAGCATTTT. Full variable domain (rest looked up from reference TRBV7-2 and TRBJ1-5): GAGVSQSPSNKVTEKGKDVELRCDPISGHTALYWYRQSLGQGLEFLIYFQGNSAPDKSGLPSDRFSAERTGGSVSTLTIQRTQQEDSAVYLCASSYSGQGVVHSNQPQHFGDGTRLSIL.

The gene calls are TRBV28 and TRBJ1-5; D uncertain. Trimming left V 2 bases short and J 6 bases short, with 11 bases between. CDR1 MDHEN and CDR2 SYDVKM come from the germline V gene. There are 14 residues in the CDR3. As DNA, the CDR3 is TGTGCCAGCAGTTTAAACAGAGTCAGTCAGCCCCAGCATTTT. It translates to CASSLNRVSQPQHF.

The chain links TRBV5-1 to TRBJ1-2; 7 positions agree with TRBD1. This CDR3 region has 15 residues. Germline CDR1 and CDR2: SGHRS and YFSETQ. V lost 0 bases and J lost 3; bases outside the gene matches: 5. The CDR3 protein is CASSLGGTADYGYTF. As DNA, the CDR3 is TGCGCCAGCAGCTTGGGTGGGACAGCCGACTATGGCTACACCTTC.